This is a list of T cell receptor beta chains from one sample in a study of blood T cell repertoires in COVID-19. The table came from immunoSEQ multiplex PCR; TCRdb's copy has only in-frame clones and leaves some out. The table lists fewer than 250,000 clones, about 85% of them singletons. Input material: peripheral blood. The receptors originated from a young man with active or convalescent COVID-19. Both conserved end residues are part of each CDR3. Each record gives: CDR3 protein, CDR3 DNA, clone size, D gene, V gene, J gene. D genes are given only for firm matches. Some rows have no size entry. The others give once, few or many, or a class for an expanded clone.

CASSPVRPGQLYEQYF	TGTGCCAGCTCACCCGTTCGGCCCGGACAGCTCTACGAGCAGTACTTC	once	-	TRBV18	TRBJ2-7
CASSSGPSGYTF	TGTGCCAGCTCCTCCGGGCCTAGCGGCTACACCTTC	-	-	TRBV18	TRBJ1-2
CAWDRVNSPLHF	TGTGCCTGGGACAGGGTAAATTCACCCCTCCACTTT	-	TRBD1	TRBV30	TRBJ1-6
CASSDPSGISYEQYF	TGTGCCAGCAGTGATCCTAGCGGGATCTCCTACGAGCAGTACTTC	-	TRBD2	TRBV2	TRBJ2-7
CAWTQTTRDRVYGYTF	TGTGCCTGGACCCAAACCACACGGGACAGGGTCTATGGCTACACCTTC	-	TRBD1	TRBV30	TRBJ1-2
CASPRLLSGRCSYNEQFF	TGTGCCAGCCCGCGACTACTAAGCGGGAGGTGCTCCTACAATGAGCAGTTCTTC	-	-	TRBV21-1	TRBJ2-1
CASREETSTTTGYTF	TGTGCCAGCAGGGAAGAGACCTCTACTACTACTGGCTACACCTTC	-	-	TRBV6-1	TRBJ1-2
CASSLGPPGASNTGELFF	TGTGCCAGCAGCTTGGGCCCCCCAGGGGCGTCGAACACCGGGGAGCTGTTTTTT	-	-	TRBV7-2	TRBJ2-2
CASSEAMDRDINYGYTF	TGTGCCAGCAGTGAAGCGATGGACAGGGATATTAACTATGGCTACACCTTC	-	TRBD1	TRBV6-1	TRBJ1-2
CASSSLRTSGREQFF	TGTGCCAGCAGCTCCCTTAGGACTAGCGGGAGAGAGCAGTTCTTC	-	TRBD2	TRBV7-6	TRBJ2-1
CATSRDSVAPGSYEQYF	TGTGCCACCAGCAGAGATTCGGTTGCGCCGGGGAGCTACGAGCAGTACTTC	-	-	TRBV15	TRBJ2-7
CASSEKSEQYF	TGTGCCAGCAGTGAAAAGAGCGAGCAGTACTTC	-	-	TRBV25-1	TRBJ2-7
CASSWTRGNTIYF	TGTGCCAGCAGCTGGACAAGGGGAAACACCATATATTTT	-	-	TRBV7-3	TRBJ1-3
CASSDRLDRGLEGYTF	TGCGCCAGCAGCGACCGACTGGACAGGGGGCTTGAGGGCTACACCTTC	once	TRBD1	TRBV4-3	TRBJ1-2
CAWRLRGGETPLHF	TGTGCCTGGAGACTCCGAGGGGGCGAGACACCCCTCCACTTT	-	TRBD1	TRBV30	TRBJ1-6
CASTSHGLSTYEQYF	TGTGCCAGCACATCCCACGGGTTATCGACCTACGAGCAGTACTTC	-	-	TRBV6-5	TRBJ2-7
CASSATGGLTGELFF	TGTGCCAGCAGCGCTACAGGGGGCTTAACCGGGGAGCTGTTTTTT	-	TRBD1	TRBV9	TRBJ2-2
CASSLVLAGGSNEQFF	TGCGCCAGCAGCTTGGTACTAGCGGGAGGTAGCAATGAGCAGTTCTTC	-	TRBD2	TRBV5-1	TRBJ2-1
CASSYPGLAGVAGELFF	TGTGCCAGCAGCTACCCAGGACTAGCGGGAGTGGCCGGGGAGCTGTTTTTT	once	TRBD2	TRBV5-4	TRBJ2-2
CASSENRGAQPQHF	TGTGCCAGCAGTGAGAACAGGGGGGCTCAGCCCCAGCATTTT	-	TRBD1	TRBV6-1	TRBJ1-5
CASSFRGGSNEKLFF	TGTGCCAGCAGCTTCAGAGGGGGATCTAATGAAAAACTGTTTTTT	-	-	TRBV7-2	TRBJ1-4
CASSPRGSFPYNEQFF	TGTGCCAGCAGCCCTAGGGGAAGTTTCCCTTACAATGAGCAGTTCTTC	-	-	TRBV6-2/TRBV6-3	TRBJ2-1
CASSPPGMSKETQYF	TGCGCCAGCAGCCCCCCAGGGATGTCCAAAGAGACCCAGTACTTC	-	-	TRBV5-1	TRBJ2-5
CASTPGGTANSPLHF	TGTGCCAGCACCCCGGGCGGGACGGCTAATTCACCCCTCCACTTT	-	-	TRBV2	TRBJ1-6
CASSIGGRAAYEQYF	TGTGCCAGTAGTATAGGGGGGCGGGCAGCCTACGAGCAGTACTTC	-	-	TRBV19	TRBJ2-7
CASSLGQGAVSAYNEQFF	TGTGCCAGCAGCTTAGGACAGGGGGCGGTATCAGCTTACAATGAGCAGTTCTTC	-	TRBD1	TRBV7-9	TRBJ2-1
CASSFGGVAGILDTQYF	TGTGCCAGCAGCTTTGGCGGGGTAGCGGGGATTTTAGATACGCAGTATTTT	-	TRBD2	TRBV7-8	TRBJ2-3
CASSLRGGPYNSPLHF	TGTGCCAGCAGCTTAAGGGGAGGCCCTTATAATTCACCCCTCCACTTT	-	-	TRBV7-3	TRBJ1-6
CASSVAGLVNEQFF	TGTGCCAGCAGCGTAGCAGGACTAGTCAATGAGCAGTTCTTC	-	TRBD2	TRBV9	TRBJ2-1
CASSLSGPSGHNEQFF	TGTGCCAGCAGTTTATCCGGCCCTAGCGGGCACAATGAGCAGTTCTTC	-	TRBD2	TRBV28	TRBJ2-1
CASNRPETNEKLFF	TGTGCCAGCAACCGGCCGGAGACTAATGAAAAACTGTTTTTT	-	-	TRBV4-2	TRBJ1-4
CASSSGLGDTGELFF	TGTGCTAGCAGCTCGGGACTAGGGGACACCGGGGAGCTGTTTTTT	few	TRBD2	TRBV7-7	TRBJ2-2
CASSWGRAANTGELFF	TGTGCCAGCAGTTGGGGGAGGGCCGCGAACACCGGGGAGCTGTTTTTT	-	TRBD2	TRBV27	TRBJ2-2
CASSEIRSGGATGELFF	TGCGCCAGCAGTGAGATAAGGAGCGGGGGGGCGACCGGGGAGCTGTTTTTT	-	TRBD2	TRBV10-2	TRBJ2-2
CSVEVLLAGGTYEQYF	TGCAGCGTTGAAGTTTTGTTAGCGGGAGGCACCTACGAGCAGTACTTC	-	TRBD2	TRBV29-1	TRBJ2-7